This record covers a single T cell receptor beta chain. This receptor's antigen is unknown. Qualities for individual bases were not recorded, and no much larger clone is one base off. A distance of 4 bases separates the germline ends of V and J, which lose 2 bases and 5 bases respectively. The cysteine opens and the phenylalanine closes a CDR3 of 12 amino acids. The retained sequence is limited to the CDR3, 36 bases, with the frame set at the first base. The germline V gene encodes CDR1 SGHTA and CDR2 FQGTGA. Receptors were amplified or captured by 5' RACE. Reads for this sample came from an Illumina HiSeq 2500. A second about 7 to 12 cycle PCR used a sample-barcoded 5' primer and a J-beta primer mix. A template-switch 5' adaptor carrying 12 random nucleotides introduced a unique molecular identifier onto each TCR beta cDNA molecule. Each sample yielded at least 2.5 million CDR3-containing paired-end reads. First-strand cDNA was synthesized from all RNA with the Mint cDNA synthesis kit, primed by a TRBC-specific oligonucleotide. After uracil-DNA glycosylase treatment, a first 18-cycle PCR used universal primers M1SS and BC2_uni_R on all cDNA. In the original analysis: Normalization of each sample was performed by random selection of 1 million high-quality reads, each carrying a distinct molecular identifier. Reads with shared molecular identifiers were discarded instead of being binned into consensus sequences. CDR3 identification, clonotype clustering and error correction used MiTCR with a Q25 quality threshold and the strictest error-elimination algorithm. A nonparametric unseen species model with Euler transformation was used to estimate a lower bound on total TCR beta diversity. TCRdb reprocessing: public reads trimmed at Q25 with fastp, clones called with MiXCR, in-frame beta chains kept. Identical CDR3 proteins give one entry, which carries the most common genes and DNA. Here the V and J calls rest on TCRdb's processing, not on the authors' analysis. Here the sample has 790,000 or so distinct CDR3 sequences; 56% occur a single time. 25% to 30% of the sample goes to the ten largest clones.

The donors were roughly 39 Caucasian individuals from Russia, aged roughly 6 to 100 years, who were systemically healthy. Around 9.7 milliliters of peripheral blood were collected from each donor into EDTA-treated Vacutainer tubes. Ficoll-Paque density-gradient centrifugation was used to isolate PBMCs, with at least 6.5 million per sample. Total RNA was extracted from PBMCs with Trizol reagent, with at least 5.5 micrograms obtained per sample. The percentages of naive CD45RAhigh/CD27high T cells were determined by flow cytometry on a PBMC aliquot from every donor. The entry originates in a study of blood T cells in healthy people across ages (dated by TCRdb to 2013 to 2016). With respect to the entire study: In model experiments, roughly one uniquely barcoded TCR beta cDNA molecule per two T cells was captured by template switching. Two additional independent replicas of 1 million unique cDNA reads from the same blood draw were analyzed for two donors (one aged 18 to 30 and one aged 80 or older). Donors were grouped into four age groups: young (average roughly 17 years), middle-aged (over 35), aged (roughly 62) and long-lived (approximately 75). The study measured age-related changes in TCR beta repertoire diversity using deep sequencing normalized with unique cDNA molecular identifiers. Donors of different ages were randomly distributed across sequencing lanes to avoid experimental bias. Overall results and qualifications from the work: A strong correlation was found between observed TCR beta diversity and the percentage of naive T cells measured by flow cytometry. Estimates of total diversity based on one million sequenced T cells were regarded as lower bounds and as underestimates. As age increased, observed TCR beta diversity per million T cells dropped in a roughly linear way, and a significant reduction was already evident by age 40. Donor CMV infection status was unknown, potentially confounding age-related changes in expanded clonotypes. Compared with the aged group, the long-lived group had more naive CD4+ T cells, fewer expanded clones and increased TCR diversity, a pattern suggesting age selection. Since profiling was done on bulk unsorted PBMCs, naive and antigen-experienced compartments could not be conclusively compared.

Sequencing was performed on blood. This TCR was sampled from a man aged 40-49 years in good health. The V and J genes are TRBV7-3 and TRBJ2-1, with the D segment identity uncertain. The sequenced DNA is TGTGCCAGCAGCTTATACAACAATGAGCAGTTCTTC. It codes for CASSLYNNEQFF.